This T cell receptor (beta chain) was captured in a study of T cells after yellow fever vaccination. Turning to the study itself: SMART-Seq v4 Ultra Low Input served to prepare low-cell-number fractions.

Concerning this clonotype itself: The antigen remains undetermined.

Study conclusions and caveats: The study found a weaker secondary response that peaked faster, day 5 versus 15. Subsequent booster samples again held most clones from primary vaccination (approximately 95% CD4, just under 90% CD8).

By 5'RACE template switching, TCR cDNA was produced, with a universal primer site and UMIs added in the process. MiXCR was run by TCRdb on the 5' RACE reads, yielding one entry per CDR3 protein. The table has about 160,000 distinct CDR3 sequences, about 7% seen once; the top ten hold under 3%. CDR1 is KGHSH and CDR2 is LQKENI in the germline V gene. The CDR3 extends over 15 amino acids. Deletions cut 3 bases from V and 3 bases from J, with 14 bases between. The specimen comprised CD4+ T cells sorted from PBMCs, sampled more than 4 days after the first yellow fever vaccination. The rearrangement uses TRBV18 and TRBJ1-2; D is unclear. The sequence derives from a man aged 18 to 29 who received the YFV17D yellow fever vaccine. CDR3 in amino acids: CASSPALGDYYGYTF. As DNA, the CDR3 is TGTGCCAGCTCACCGGCTTTGGGAGATTACTATGGCTACACCTTC.